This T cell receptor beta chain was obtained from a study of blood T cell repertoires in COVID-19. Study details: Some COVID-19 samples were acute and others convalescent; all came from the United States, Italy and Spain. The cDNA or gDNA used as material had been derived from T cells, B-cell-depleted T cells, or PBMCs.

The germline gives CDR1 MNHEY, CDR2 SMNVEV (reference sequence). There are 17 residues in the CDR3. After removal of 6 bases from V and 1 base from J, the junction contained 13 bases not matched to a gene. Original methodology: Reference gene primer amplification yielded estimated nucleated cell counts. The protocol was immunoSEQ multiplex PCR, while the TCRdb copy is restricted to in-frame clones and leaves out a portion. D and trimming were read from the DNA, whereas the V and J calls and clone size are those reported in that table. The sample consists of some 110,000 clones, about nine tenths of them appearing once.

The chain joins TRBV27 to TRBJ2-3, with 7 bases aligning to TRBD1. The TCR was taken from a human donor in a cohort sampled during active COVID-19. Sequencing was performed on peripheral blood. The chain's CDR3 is CASSPMDRNSRTDTQYF. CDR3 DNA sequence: TGTGCCAGCAGCCCGATGGACAGGAATAGTCGCACAGATACGCAGTATTTT.